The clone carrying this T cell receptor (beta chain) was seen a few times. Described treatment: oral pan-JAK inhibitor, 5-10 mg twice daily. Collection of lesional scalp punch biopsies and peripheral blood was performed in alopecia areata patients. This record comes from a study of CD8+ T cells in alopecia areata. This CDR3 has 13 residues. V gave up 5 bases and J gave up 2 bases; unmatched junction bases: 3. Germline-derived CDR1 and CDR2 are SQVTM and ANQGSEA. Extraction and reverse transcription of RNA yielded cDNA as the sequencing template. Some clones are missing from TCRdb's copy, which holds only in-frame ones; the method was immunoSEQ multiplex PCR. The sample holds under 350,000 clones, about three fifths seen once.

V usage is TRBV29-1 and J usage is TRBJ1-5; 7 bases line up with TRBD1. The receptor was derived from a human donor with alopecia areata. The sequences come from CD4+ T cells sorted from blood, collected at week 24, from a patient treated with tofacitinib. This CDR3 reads CSVSTGGNQPQHF. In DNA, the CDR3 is TGCAGCGTTTCCACAGGGGGCAATCAGCCCCAGCATTTT.